Listed here is a single TCR beta chain. Its antigen remains unidentified. Donors came from a validation cohort of approximately 110 subjects, distinct from the first 666-subject cohort. CDR3 length equals 13 residues. The junction had 4 bases not matched to a gene; V was cut back by 5 bases and J by 7 bases. Germline V gives CDR1 MDHEN, CDR2 SYDVKM. The data originate from a study of cytomegalovirus exposure and HLA in healthy donors. Study-level points and caveats: There were 164 TCR beta chains listed as cytomegalovirus-associated. Later, an analysis found that TCR clusters from the first cohort tended to co-occur in the 90 to 150 validation repertoires.

Measured with immunoSEQ multiplex PCR; TCRdb has only the in-frame clones, and not every one. The repertoire holds 90,000 to 120,000 clones, with approximately 94% as singletons. The V call is TRBV28, the J call TRBJ2-7; TRBD1 matches 11 bases. The TCR was taken from a woman aged 18-29 years in good health and CMV-seronegative. The sample comprised PBMCs. CDR3: CASSPGTGGEQYF. The DNA of the CDR3 is TGTGCCAGCAGTCCCGGGACAGGGGGAGAGCAGTACTTC.